The 27 T cell receptor beta chains reported below all come from one sample, sequenced in a study of T cell changes during pregnancy in multiple sclerosis. Only in-frame clones appear in the TCRdb table, and some are missing; sequencing was by immunoSEQ multiplex PCR. The profile covers roughly 90,000 clones, with 80% to 95% appearing a single time and approximately 0.9% taken by the ten largest. This material consisted of peripheral blood, taken before pregnancy. The receptors shown here come from a female donor with multiple sclerosis, enrolled in a pregnancy study.

J is TRBJ2-5 and V is TRBV5-1, with 13 bases identical to TRBD2. V shed 4 bases and J 4 bases; nucleotides not matched to a gene: 10. CDR1 and CDR2 from the germline V gene are SGHRS and YFSETQ. This CDR3 contains 17 residues. The CDR3 DNA reads as TGCGCCAGCAGCCTCCTGACTAGCGGGGGGCCGGGAGAGACCCAGTACTTC. It specifies CASSLLTSGGPGETQYF.

The J gene is TRBJ2-3, the V gene TRBV27, with 7 bases matching TRBD2. Germline CDR1 is MNHEY and CDR2 is SMNVEV (reference sequence). V shed 5 bases and J 2 bases; nucleotides not matched to a gene: 7. This CDR3 is 15 amino acids long. As DNA, the CDR3 is TGTGCCAGCAGTCCCACGGGGGGTTTCACAGATACGCAGTATTTT. Protein product: CASSPTGGFTDTQYF.

The chain has TRBV28 and TRBJ2-3; TRBD1 matches 7 bases. J lost 4 bases, V lost 8 bases, and 3 bases had no gene match. The CDR3 has 12 amino acids. Germline V lookup: CDR1 MDHEN, CDR2 SYDVKM. The CDR3 loop reads CASGQVSDTQYF. DNA of the CDR3: TGTGCCAGCGGACAGGTATCAGATACGCAGTATTTT. The complete variable domain, with remaining parts taken from reference TRBV28 and TRBJ2-3, reads DVKVTQSSRYLVKRTGEKVFLECVQDMDHENMFWYRQDPGLGLRLIYFSYDVKMKEKGDIPEGYSVSREKKERFSLILESASTNQTSMYLCASGQVSDTQYFGPGTRLTVL.

The chain recombines TRBV5-1 with TRBJ2-7; 7 bases match TRBD1. The J segment lost 3 bases and the V segment lost 1 base, leaving 4 bases of the junction unmatched. The CDR3 length is 14 residues. Germline CDR1 and CDR2: SGHRS and YFSETQ. CDR3 protein: CASSLTGAFYEQYF. The CDR3 DNA reads as TGCGCCAGCAGCTTGACAGGGGCCTTCTACGAGCAGTACTTC.

The gene calls are TRBV7-8 and TRBJ1-1; D call uncertain. The germline V gene encodes CDR1 SGHVS and CDR2 FQNEAQ. The CDR3 runs 15 residues. V was shortened by 2 bases and J by 3 bases, with 13 bases between the two germline ends. The CDR3 spells CASSLRPFRDTEAFF. CDR3 DNA sequence: TGTGCCAGCAGCTTAAGGCCTTTCCGGGACACTGAAGCTTTCTTT.

This sequence joins TRBV6-5 and TRBJ1-5, with D possibly matching TRBD1 (6 bases). V was clipped by 5 bases and J by 8 bases, with 13 bases between them. CDR1 is MNHEY, CDR2 SVGAGI, per germline. This CDR3 contains 13 residues. The CDR3 protein is CASSPKRDKPQHF. CDR3 DNA: TGTGCCAGCAGTCCAAAACGGGACAAGCCCCAGCATTTT.

The chain links TRBV27 to TRBJ2-1; the match to TRBD2 covers 14 bases. The CDR3 has 19 amino acids. Germline V gene lookup returns CDR1 MNHEY and CDR2 SMNVEV (reference sequence). The J segment lost 5 bases and the V segment lost 1 base, leaving 10 bases of the junction unmatched. This CDR3 is CASSLYGEVGLAGDNEQFF. The CDR3 DNA follows: TGTGCCAGCAGTTTATACGGCGAAGTGGGACTAGCGGGAGACAATGAGCAGTTCTTC.

CDR3 in DNA: TGTGCCAGCAGTGAAGAGCGCACCTCGGAGCTGTTTTTT. Translated, it gives CASSEERTSELFF. The chain employs TRBV2 and TRBJ2-2; D is ambiguous. V lost 1 base to trimming and J lost 10 bases, with 10 bases between them. CDR1 is SNHLY and CDR2 is FYNNEI in the germline V gene. The CDR3 runs 13 residues.

This clone has just one count. V gene TRBV12-2 combines with J gene TRBJ2-7; the table gives TRBD2 as D, unverified against the DNA. TRBV12-2 is noted as a pseudogene. This CDR3 has 10 amino acids. Written as DNA, the CDR3 is TGTGCAATAATCCGGTACGAGCAGTACTTC. Its translation: CAIIRYEQYF.

The rearrangement links TRBV19 to TRBJ2-4; 9 nucleotides agree with TRBD2. The length of the CDR3 is 13 residues. CDR1 is LNHDA, CDR2 SQIVND, per germline (reference sequence). Unmatched junction bases numbered 4, after V lost 6 bases and J lost 7 bases. CDR3 in DNA: TGTGCCAGTAGGGTAGCGGGAGTGAACATTCAGTACTTC. Translating it yields CASRVAGVNIQYF. Complete variable domain (other parts from reference TRBV19 and TRBJ2-4): DGGITQSPKYLFRKEGQNVTLSCEQNLNHDAMYWYRQDPGQGLRLIYYSQIVNDFQKGDIAEGYSVSREKKESFPLTVTSAQKNPTAFYLCASRVAGVNIQYFGAGTRLSVL.

The gene calls are TRBV2 and TRBJ2-1, with TRBD1 matching over 7 bases. There are 16 residues in the CDR3. Germline lookup yields CDR1 SNHLY and CDR2 FYNNEI. V lost 1 base to trimming and J lost 5 bases; unmatched junction nucleotides: 8. The CDR3 nucleotides are TGTGCCAGCAGTGAAGTAAGGGGGCCGGGGAACAATGAGCAGTTCTTC. Protein product: CASSEVRGPGNNEQFF.

CDR3 protein: CASSTKKDRPSGNTIYF. The CDR3 DNA follows: TGTGCCAGCAGCACCAAAAAAGACAGACCCTCTGGAAACACCATATATTTT. V usage is TRBV5-4 and J usage is TRBJ1-3; TRBD1 might be the D (5 bases). From germline, CDR1 is SGHNT and CDR2 YYREEE (reference sequence). The CDR3 has 17 residues. V shed 4 bases and J shed 0 bases, with 17 bases lying between them.

The CDR3: CASSSLKLAGDYNEQFF. In DNA, the CDR3 is TGCGCCAGCAGCTCTTTGAAGCTAGCGGGGGACTACAATGAGCAGTTCTTC. This chain links TRBV5-1 with TRBJ2-1, with TRBD2 matching over 10 bases. The V segment lost 3 bases and the J segment 3 bases; nucleotides outside the gene matches: 9. CDR1 and CDR2 (germline): SGHRS, YFSETQ. The CDR3 is made up of 17 amino acids. Combining the CDR3 with reference TRBV5-1 and TRBJ2-1 gives the whole variable domain KAGVTQTPRYLIKTRGQQVTLSCSPISGHRSVSWYQQTPGQGLQFLFEYFSETQRNKGNFPGRFSGRQFSNSRSEMNVSTLELGDSALYLCASSSLKLAGDYNEQFFGPGTRLTVL.

The J gene is TRBJ2-2, the V gene TRBV7-8; the D gene is possibly TRBD2 (6 bases). Looked up from germline, CDR1 is SGHVS and CDR2 is FQNEAQ. The CDR3 spans 13 residues. Trimming removed 3 bases at V and 6 bases at J, with 8 bases between. As DNA, the CDR3 is TGTGCCAGCAGCTTGTGGGGGGCCGGGGAGCTGTTTTTT. Protein product: CASSLWGAGELFF.

The chain combines TRBV7-6 with TRBJ2-1, with TRBD1 matching 11 bases. Germline-derived CDR1 and CDR2 are SGHVS and FNYEAQ. Germline trimming cut 2 bases from V and 5 bases from J; bases unmatched to any gene: 5. The CDR3 contains 16 residues. For the CDR3, the DNA is TGTGCCAGCAGCTTATCCGGGACAGGGGGTCACAATGAGCAGTTCTTC. This encodes CASSLSGTGGHNEQFF.

This chain links TRBV7-9 with TRBJ2-1, with TRBD1 identical over 8 bases. The CDR3 is 16 residues long. Germline-derived CDR1 and CDR2 are SEHNR and FQNEAQ (reference sequence). Trimming removed 5 bases from V and 7 bases from J; junction bases left unmatched: 13. DNA of the CDR3: TGTGCCAGCAGCATCTGGGGGCAGGGGGCAAGGAATGAGCAGTTCTTC. Its protein is CASSIWGQGARNEQFF.

The rearrangement uses TRBV5-4 and TRBJ2-5; possibly TRBD2 for D (7 bases). Trimming left V 1 base short and J 5 bases short, with 15 bases between. Germline CDR1 and CDR2: SGHNT and YYREEE (reference sequence). The length of the CDR3 is 15 residues. The chain's CDR3 is CASSLTRGGRETQYF. CDR3 in DNA: TGTGCCAGCAGCTTGACTCGCGGGGGCCGTGAGACCCAGTACTTC.

The chain has TRBV27 and TRBJ2-2; 11 nucleotides agree with TRBD2. CDR3 length: 18 residues. Germline lookup yields CDR1 MNHEY and CDR2 SMNVEV (reference sequence). The V segment lost 6 bases and the J segment 1 base; nucleotides outside the gene matches: 10. The DNA of the CDR3 is TGTGCCAGCAGCACCCGCTTAGCGGGAGGGGGGAACACCGGGGAGCTGTTTTTT. It translates to CASSTRLAGGGNTGELFF.

The CDR3 here is CASSFPGSPLHF. CDR3 DNA: TGTGCCAGCAGTTTCCCAGGGTCACCCCTCCACTTT. The chain links TRBV28 to TRBJ1-6, with a weak D call TRBD1 (5 bases). The V gene's germline CDR1 is MDHEN and CDR2 SYDVKM. V was pared by 3 bases and J by 10 bases, with 7 bases between. The CDR3 contains 12 residues.

V is TRBV5-1 and J is TRBJ2-1; perhaps TRBD1 as D (6 bases). CDR1 is SGHRS, CDR2 YFSETQ, per germline. V was trimmed by 5 bases and J by 0 bases, leaving 12 bases between them. The CDR3 runs 15 residues. The CDR3 loop reads CASRGAAASYNEQFF. The CDR3 bases are TGCGCCAGCAGGGGGGCGGCTGCCTCCTACAATGAGCAGTTCTTC.

V gene TRBV7-8 combines with J gene TRBJ1-1; 7 bases are shared with TRBD1. Germline V gene lookup returns CDR1 SGHVS and CDR2 FQNEAQ. V lost 4 bases and J lost 1; bases outside the gene matches: 3. The CDR3 length is 14 residues. CDR3 protein: CASSSQGGNTEAFF. In DNA, the CDR3 is TGTGCCAGCAGCTCCCAGGGGGGGAACACTGAAGCTTTCTTT.

The rearrangement joins TRBV7-8 to TRBJ2-1; TRBD2 is a possible D gene (6 bases). V lost 1 base and J 15 bases, leaving 16 bases between the germline ends. Per the germline V gene, CDR1 is SGHVS and CDR2 is FQNEAQ. There are 13 residues in the CDR3. The CDR3 sequence is CASSLGPTRDGFF. Here the CDR3 DNA reads TGTGCCAGCAGCTTAGGCCCTACGCGGGATGGGTTCTTC.

V gene TRBV25-1 combines with J gene TRBJ1-3, with a possible D match to TRBD1 (6 bases). Germline V gene lookup returns CDR1 MGHDK and CDR2 SYGVNS. The V gene lost 5 bases and the J gene lost 0 bases, with 11 bases spanning the gap. This CDR3 has 15 residues. The CDR3 region has the DNA TGTGCCAGCAGTCTTGACAGGCTCTCTGGAAACACCATATATTTT. Translation: CASSLDRLSGNTIYF.

The chain combines TRBV21-1 with TRBJ1-4; TRBD1, the D gene given by the table, was not confirmed from the DNA. TRBV21-1 corresponds to a pseudogene. This CDR3 has 15 amino acids. The CDR3 loop is CARVLTGDSNEKLFF. CDR3 sequence (DNA): TGTGCCAGAGTCCTTACAGGGGATTCGAATGAAAAACTGTTTTTT.

This chain uses TRBV5-1 with TRBJ2-7, with D maybe TRBD2 (7 bases). With 4 bases removed from V and 6 bases from J, the gap between germline ends came to 14 bases. CDR3 length: 13 amino acids. Germline loops: CDR1 SGHRS, CDR2 YFSETQ. DNA of the CDR3: TGCGCCAGCAGCAGGGGGGGCGCTGGCGAGCAGTACTTC. Its protein product is CASSRGGAGEQYF.

This chain joins TRBV5-1 and TRBJ2-7, with D possibly TRBD1 on 6 matching bases. Germline V gives CDR1 SGHRS, CDR2 YFSETQ. The CDR3 has 15 amino acids. Between the trimmed V and J ends, which lost 1 base and 1 base, there was a span of 12 bases. The CDR3 reads CASSLLEGGSYEQYF. CDR3 sequence (DNA): TGCGCCAGCAGCTTGTTGGAAGGGGGATCCTACGAGCAGTACTTC.

The chain joins TRBV7-9 to TRBJ2-7, with 8 bases fitting TRBD1. Germline assignment: CDR1 SEHNR and CDR2 FQNEAQ (reference sequence). The CDR3 is made up of 14 amino acids. Trimming removed 5 bases from V and 4 bases from J; junction bases left unmatched: 7. CDR3 in DNA: TGTGCCAGCAGCCCCGGACAGGGTATTTACGAGCAGTACTTC. It encodes CASSPGQGIYEQYF.